This TCR beta chain was sequenced for a study of blood T cell repertoires in COVID-19. Across the whole study: Acute-phase and convalescent COVID-19 samples originated in the United States, Italy and Spain. The analysed material was cDNA or gDNA that came from T cells, B-cell-depleted T cells, or PBMCs.

Per the germline V gene, CDR1 is SEHNR and CDR2 is FQNEAQ (reference sequence). The CDR3 consists of 14 residues. Unmatched junction bases numbered 3, after V lost 0 bases and J lost 7 bases. In the source study's methods: It was from reference gene primer amplification that nucleated cell counts were estimated. Repertoires were generated with immunoSEQ multiplex PCR, while TCRdb's copy carries only in-frame clones and drops some. That table supplies the V and J calls and clone size; D and trimming were determined from the DNA. Among some 270,000 clones listed, 89% were seen once. The sequenced material came from peripheral blood. This receptor was taken from a man in his forties or fifties with acute or convalescent COVID-19. The rearrangement uses TRBV7-9 and TRBJ1-5; 7 nucleotides align to TRBD1. CDR3 protein: CASSLAGGDQPQHF. CDR3 DNA sequence: TGTGCCAGCAGCTTAGCAGGGGGCGACCAGCCCCAGCATTTT.